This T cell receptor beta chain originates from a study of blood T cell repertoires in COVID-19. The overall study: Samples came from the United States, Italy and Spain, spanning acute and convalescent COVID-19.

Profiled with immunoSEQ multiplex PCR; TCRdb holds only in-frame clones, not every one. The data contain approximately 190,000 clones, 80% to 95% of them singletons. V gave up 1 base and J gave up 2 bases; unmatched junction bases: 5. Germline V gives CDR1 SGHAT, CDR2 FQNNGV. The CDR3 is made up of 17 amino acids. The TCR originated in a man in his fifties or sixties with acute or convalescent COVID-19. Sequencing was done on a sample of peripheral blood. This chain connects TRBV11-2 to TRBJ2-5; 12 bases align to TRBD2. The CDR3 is CASSLGSSGGGQETQYF. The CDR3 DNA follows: TGTGCCAGCAGCTTAGGGTCTAGCGGGGGGGGACAAGAGACCCAGTACTTC. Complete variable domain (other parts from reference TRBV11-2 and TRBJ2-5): EAGVAQSPRYKIIEKRQSVAFWCNPISGHATLYWYQQILGQGPKLLIQFQNNGVVDDSQLPKDRFSAERLKGVDSTLKIQPAKLEDSAVYLCASSLGSSGGGQETQYFGPGTRLLVL.